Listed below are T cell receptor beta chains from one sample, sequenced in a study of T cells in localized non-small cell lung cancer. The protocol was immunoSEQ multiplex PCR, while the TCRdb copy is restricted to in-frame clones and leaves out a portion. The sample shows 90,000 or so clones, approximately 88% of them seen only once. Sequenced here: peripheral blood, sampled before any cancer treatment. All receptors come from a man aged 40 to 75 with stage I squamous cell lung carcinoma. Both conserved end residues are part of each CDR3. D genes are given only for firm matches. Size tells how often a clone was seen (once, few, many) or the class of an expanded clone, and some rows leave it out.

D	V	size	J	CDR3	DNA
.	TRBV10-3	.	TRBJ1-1	CAGGGGRNTEAFF	TGTGCCGGGGGTGGGGGCAGGAACACTGAAGCTTTCTTT
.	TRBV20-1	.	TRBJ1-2	CSAGGRDGYTF	TGCAGTGCTGGAGGGAGAGATGGCTACACCTTC
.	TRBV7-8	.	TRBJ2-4	CASSPLAKNIQYF	TGTGCCAGCAGCCCCTTAGCCAAAAACATTCAGTACTTC
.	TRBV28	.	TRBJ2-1	CASKRQGLGYNEQFF	TGTGCCAGTAAAAGACAGGGACTGGGATACAATGAGCAGTTCTTC
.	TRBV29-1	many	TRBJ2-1	CSVGDGEYNEQFF	TGCAGCGTTGGCGACGGGGAATACAATGAGCAGTTCTTC
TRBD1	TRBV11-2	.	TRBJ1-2	CASSRERTGNGYTF	TGTGCCAGCAGCAGGGAGAGGACAGGGAACGGCTACACCTTC
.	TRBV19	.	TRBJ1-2	CASSRLGIAWGYTF	TGTGCCAGTAGTCGTCTGGGGATAGCTTGGGGCTACACCTTC
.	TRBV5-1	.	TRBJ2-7	CASSLERSYEQYF	TGCGCCAGCAGCTTGGAGCGGTCCTACGAGCAGTACTTC
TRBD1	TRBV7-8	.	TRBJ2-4	CASSLAVQGAKNIQYF	TGTGCCAGCAGCTTAGCGGTGCAGGGGGCTAAAAACATTCAGTACTTC
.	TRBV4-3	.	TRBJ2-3	CASSQIIPDTQYF	TGCGCCAGCAGCCAAATAATTCCAGATACGCAGTATTTT
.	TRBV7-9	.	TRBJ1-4	CASSTTGVPNEKLFF	TGTGCCAGCAGCACGACCGGGGTACCTAATGAAAAACTGTTTTTT
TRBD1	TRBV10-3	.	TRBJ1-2	CAIAFGQDDGYTF	TGTGCCATCGCTTTCGGACAGGATGATGGCTACACCTTC
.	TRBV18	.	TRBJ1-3	CATLTRESTGNTIYF	TGTGCCACCCTAACCCGGGAATCCACTGGAAACACCATATATTTT
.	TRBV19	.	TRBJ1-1	CASSADLNTEAFF	TGTGCCAGTAGCGCAGATTTGAACACTGAAGCTTTCTTT
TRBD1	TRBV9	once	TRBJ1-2	CASSVDFLGQGTNGYTF	TGTGCCAGCAGCGTAGACTTTCTGGGACAGGGAACAAATGGCTACACCTTC
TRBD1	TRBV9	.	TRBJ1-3	CASSVDPGGRSGNTIYF	TGTGCCAGCAGCGTAGATCCAGGGGGCCGCTCTGGAAACACCATATATTTT
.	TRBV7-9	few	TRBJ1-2	CASSPEVDGYTF	TGTGCCAGCAGCCCAGAAGTGGATGGCTACACCTTC
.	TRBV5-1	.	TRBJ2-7	CASSKEVGGQTEQYF	TGCGCCAGCAGCAAAGAAGTAGGGGGACAAACCGAGCAGTACTTC
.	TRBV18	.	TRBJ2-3	CASSPQGRGTGTPDTQYF	TGTGCCAGCTCACCACAGGGTCGAGGCACAGGGACCCCAGATACGCAGTATTTT
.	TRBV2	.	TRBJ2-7	CATKRTDSYEQYF	TGTGCCACCAAAAGGACCGATTCCTACGAGCAGTACTTC
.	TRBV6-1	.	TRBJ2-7	CASSEASRQTSYKQYF	TGTGCCAGCAGTGAAGCAAGCAGACAAACCTCCTACAAGCAGTACTTC
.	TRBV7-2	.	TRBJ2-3	CASSSTDTQYF	TGTGCCAGCAGCTCCACAGATACGCAGTATTTT
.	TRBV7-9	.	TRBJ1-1	CASSLVVRVGTEAFF	TGTGCCAGCAGCTTAGTAGTCAGGGTAGGAACTGAAGCTTTCTTT
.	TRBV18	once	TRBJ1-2	CASSETGFYGYTF	TGTGCCAGCTCGGAGACAGGATTCTATGGCTACACCTTC
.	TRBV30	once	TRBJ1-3	CAWAPRIKGGNTIYF	TGTGCCTGGGCCCCCAGAATCAAAGGTGGAAACACCATATATTTT
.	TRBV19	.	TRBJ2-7	CASSIGSYEQYF	TGTGCCAGTAGTATTGGGTCCTACGAGCAGTACTTC
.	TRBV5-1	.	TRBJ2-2	CASSHRDMNTGELFF	TGCGCCAGCAGTCACAGGGACATGAACACCGGGGAGCTGTTTTTT